Sequencing of this TCR beta chain was carried out in a study of T-cell reconstitution after alpha-beta-depleted transplantation in children. The TCRbeta library incorporated unique molecular identifiers. One entry per CDR3 protein, called by TCRdb with MiXCR from the PCR reads. The sample carries 25,000 to 35,000 distinct CDR3 sequences, under 7.5% recorded once. This clonotype was picked up many times. Its antigen is unidentified. Notes on the study in general: Two months or so post-transplant, alpha-beta T cells reportedly derived from several hundred expanded graft clones.

The germline V gene has CDR1 SGDLS and CDR2 YYNGEE. CDR3 size: 18 residues. Trimming at V came to 2 bases and at J to 2 bases, leaving 7 bases not matched to a gene. The sample here was peripheral blood, taken 60 days after TCRalphabeta/CD19-depleted stem cell transplant. This rearrangement joins TRBV9 to TRBJ2-6; TRBD1 agrees at 10 bases. This receptor was identified in a child under two years old who had a stem cell transplant for acute myeloid leukemia, so the T cells may come from the graft donor. CDR3 in DNA: TGTGCCAGCAGCGTTTGGGGACAGGGGATCGCTGGGGCCAACGTCCTGACTTTC. It specifies CASSVWGQGIAGANVLTF.